The 27 T cell receptor beta chains below come from one sample, sequenced in a study of tumor-infiltrating lymphocytes in primary liver carcinoma (dated by TCRdb to the late 2010s). TRIzol reagent was used to extract blood RNA from unsorted whole blood, while the DNeasy Blood & Tissue kit provided the germline DNA. Sequenced using an Illumina HiSeq 2500. TCRbeta-specific cDNA was reverse-transcribed from 500 ng total RNA using a constant-region primer and ProtoScript II reverse transcriptase. Construction of the TCRbeta libraries relied on three nested rounds of multiplex PCR, following a slightly modified ARM-PCR procedure. Each of the first two PCR rounds ran for around 9 cycles and used multiplex TRBV1-TRBV30 forward primers together with a Cbeta reverse primer. The raw public data were reprocessed by TCRdb itself: fastp quality trimming at Q25, MiXCR clonotype calling, in-frame beta chains only. One record per CDR3 amino acid sequence lists the most common genes and DNA. For this sample the table gives 150,000 to 200,000 distinct CDR3 sequences, of which around 60% were detected only once. The top ten hold approximately 67% of the sample.

Material for sequencing was peripheral blood. The receptors were sampled from a man in his forties with primary liver carcinoma and hepatitis B virus infection.

As concerns this clonotype: One junction end disagrees with the germline gene, perhaps due to a read error. The chain couples TRBV11-2 to TRBJ2-7; D uncertain. The CDR3 sequence is 11 residues long. The germline gives CDR1 SGHAT, CDR2 FQNNGV. The CDR3 protein is CSSSFGPEQYF. CDR3 nucleotides: TGTTCCAGCAGCTTCGGGCCCGAGCAGTACTTC.

The V call is TRBV10-3, the J call TRBJ2-3, with unresolved D. V lost 3 bases and J 0 bases, leaving 7 bases between the germline ends. CDR3 length: 14 residues. CDR1 and CDR2 from the germline V gene are ENHRY and SYGVKD. The CDR3 here is CAISEGVSTDTQYF. The CDR3, as DNA: TGTGCCATCAGTGAAGGCGTTAGCACAGATACGCAGTATTTT.

This clonotype was found many times. The chain couples TRBV20-1 to TRBJ2-1; 7 bases fit TRBD2. Germline loops: CDR1 DFQATT, CDR2 SNEGSKA (reference sequence). The junction had 6 bases not matched to a gene; V was cut back by 3 bases and J by 4 bases. The CDR3 sequence is 14 residues long. The CDR3 DNA reads TGCAGTGCTAGTAGTAGCGGGTTATACAATGAGCAGTTCTTC. Amino acid sequence: CSASSSGLYNEQFF.

The chain employs TRBV12-3 or TRBV12-4 and TRBJ2-3; D is unresolved. This CDR3 contains 12 residues. V lost 3 bases and J 11 bases, leaving 12 bases between the germline ends. For the CDR3, the DNA is TGTGCCAGCAGTTTGGGTCCCTTCGAGCAGTATTTT. Its translation is CASSLGPFEQYF.

CDR3 nucleotide sequence: TGTGCCGGCGGCCAACCGGGGACAGGGGGCTACAATGAGCAGTTCTTC. It specifies CAGGQPGTGGYNEQFF. The genes are TRBV11-2 and TRBJ2-1, with 11 bases that match TRBD1. The CDR3 is made up of 16 amino acids. With V trimmed by 11 bases and J by 3 bases, 12 bases remained unmatched. The germline V gene encodes CDR1 SGHAT and CDR2 FQNNGV.

This clonotype was seen a few times. The chain couples TRBV12-3 or TRBV12-4 to TRBJ2-7, with D maybe TRBD2 (6 bases). The CDR3 spans 13 residues. V gave up 5 bases and J gave up 7 bases, with 15 bases separating them. DNA of the CDR3: TGTGCCAGCAGTGTTTTACTAGCCCAGGAGCAGTACTTC. Its protein is CASSVLLAQEQYF.

This clonotype was picked up many times. The V call is TRBV11-1, the J call TRBJ1-1; 7 nucleotides agree with TRBD1. The germline V gene has CDR1 SGHAT and CDR2 FQDESV (reference sequence). V was pared by 7 bases and J by 4 bases, with 6 bases of the junction left unmatched. This CDR3 is built from 13 residues. The CDR3 region has the DNA TGTGCCAGCACATTGACAGGGATCACTGAAGCTTTCTTT. It translates to CASTLTGITEAFF.

The chain uses TRBV6-6 and TRBJ2-3; 8 nucleotides align to TRBD2. The germline gives CDR1 MNHNY, CDR2 SVGAGI (reference sequence). This CDR3 has 17 residues. With 0 bases clipped from V and 6 bases from J, the junction kept 11 bases outside the gene matches. This chain's CDR3 is CASSYSLAASATDTQYF. CDR3 coding DNA: TGTGCCAGCAGTTACTCACTAGCGGCCTCCGCGACTGATACGCAGTATTTT.

Concerning this clonotype: Just one base apart from a much larger clone, this may be a read error. This rearrangement joins TRBV11-3 to TRBJ2-1; 7 bases are a match to TRBD2. Germline values: CDR1 SGHNT, CDR2 YENEEA. This CDR3 is 16 amino acids long. The CDR3 DNA sequence: TGTGCCAGCAGCTTAGGGGGGAGCGGGGCCAGCAATCAGCAGTTCTTC. Translation gives CASSLGGSGASNQQFF.

This clonotype was counted many times. The genes are TRBV11-2 and TRBJ1-1; D remains ambiguous. The CDR3 has 15 residues. Germline values: CDR1 SGHAT, CDR2 FQNNGV. V was trimmed by 1 base and J by 4 bases, leaving 13 bases between them. The DNA for the CDR3 is TGTGCCAGCAGCTTAGCTTCAACCGTGGCCACTGAAGCTTTCTTT. Its protein is CASSLASTVATEAFF.

Remarks on this clonotype: A much larger clonotype is one base distant, so this may be a read error. This chain connects TRBV29-1 to TRBJ2-7; D gene unclear. The CDR3 is 13 residues long. Germline V lookup: CDR1 SQVTM, CDR2 ANQGSEA. In DNA, the CDR3 is TGCAGCGTTGAGAGCCAAGAACTGGGCGAGCGGTACTTC. Its translation: CSVESQELGERYF.

In regard to this clonotype: Given a much more abundant clone one base away, this may be a read error. This chain joins TRBV5-6 and TRBJ1-6; D gene ambiguous. Germline V lookup: CDR1 SGHDT, CDR2 YYEEEE. This CDR3 is built from 13 residues. The CDR3 sequence: CASSLYHNSPHHF. In nucleotides, the CDR3 is TGTGCCAGCAGCTTGTACCATAATTCACCCCACCACTTT.

The rearrangement joins TRBV21-1 to TRBJ2-1. TRBV21-1 is deemed a pseudogene. This CDR3 contains 15 residues. The CDR3 region has the DNA TGTGCCAGCAGCCCTAACGGGAGCTCCTACAATGAGCAGTTCTTC. Its protein product is CASSPNGSSYNEQFF.

As to this clonotype: The junction and the germline gene differ at one end; a read error may be behind it. This rearrangement joins TRBV10-3 to TRBJ2-7; 11 bases map to TRBD2. The germline CDR1 and CDR2 sequences are ENHRY and SYGVKD. The CDR3 runs 14 residues. CDR3 in DNA: TGTCCCATCCGGGGACTAGCGGCAACCTACGAGCAGTACTTC. It translates to CPIRGLAATYEQYF.

Turning to this clonotype: A read error may produce the germline difference seen at one junction end. The rearrangement uses TRBV11-3 and TRBJ2-1, with 12 bases that match TRBD2. The CDR3 sequence is 15 residues long. Germline CDR1 is SGHNT and CDR2 is YENEEA. The CDR3 nucleotides read TGTGCCAACAGCCTCGGGACTAGCGGGTTCGACGAGCAGTTCTTC. Residues: CANSLGTSGFDEQFF.

This clonotype was counted a single time. A read error may produce the germline difference seen at one junction end. V usage is TRBV11-1 and J usage is TRBJ2-7; D perhaps matches TRBD2 (6 bases). Germline values: CDR1 SGHAT, CDR2 FQDESV (reference sequence). The CDR3 spans 13 residues. The CDR3 protein is CVSSSGLSYEQYF. The CDR3 DNA reads as TGTGTCAGCAGCTCGGGACTGAGTTACGAGCAGTACTTC.

Comment on this clonotype: Since a much larger clone is just one base distant, this may be a read error. J is TRBJ2-2 and V is TRBV29-1; weak D call: TRBD2 (5 bases). CDR3 length: 13 amino acids. Per the germline V gene, CDR1 is SQVTM and CDR2 is ANQGSEA. In DNA, the CDR3 is TGCAGCGTTCGGGTACAGAGTACCGGGGAGATGTTTTTT. Translation: CSVRVQSTGEMFF.

The chain is built from TRBV29-1 and TRBJ1-2; no definite D call. The CDR3 runs 13 residues. Germline CDR1 reads SQVTM; CDR2 reads ANQGSEA. Between the trimmed V and J ends, which lost 7 bases and 3 bases, there was a span of 15 bases. The CDR3 coding sequence is TGCAGCGCCGGATCAGAGGTAGACTATGGCTACACCTTC. Its protein is CSAGSEVDYGYTF. Together with reference TRBV29-1 and TRBJ1-2, the CDR3 gives the full variable domain: SAVISQKPSRDICQRGTSLTIQCQVDSQVTMMFWYRQQPGQSLTLIATANQGSEATYESGFVIDKFPISRPNLTFSTLTVSNMSPEDSSIYLCSAGSEVDYGYTFGSGTRLTVV.

As to this clonotype: This may be a read error, as it is one base from a much larger clone. The rearrangement joins TRBV11-2 to TRBJ2-3, with a weak D call TRBD2 (5 bases). The CDR3 contains 17 residues. Germline CDR1 and CDR2: SGHAT and FQNNGV. The CDR3 loop reads CANSLDFGGPSTDTQYF. The CDR3 DNA reads TGTGCCAACAGCTTAGATTTTGGAGGCCCTAGCACAGATACGCAGTATTTT.

As for this clonotype: This may be a read error, as it is one base from a much larger clone. This sequence joins TRBV12-3 or TRBV12-4 and TRBJ2-1; no firm D call. This CDR3 spans 12 amino acids. CDR3 loop: CASSLLGNGQFF. CDR3 nucleotide sequence: TGTGCCAGCAGTTTATTGGGGAATGGGCAGTTCTTC.

This rearrangement joins TRBV5-1 to TRBJ2-3; 10 positions agree with TRBD2. Trimming at V came to 5 bases and at J to 2 bases, leaving 11 bases not matched to a gene. Germline CDR1 and CDR2: SGHRS and YFSETQ. This CDR3 has 17 residues. The CDR3 region is CASSPTRTSGITDTQYF. CDR3 bases: TGCGCCAGCAGTCCCACCAGGACTAGCGGAATCACAGATACGCAGTATTTT.

This clonotype was counted a single time. The germline gene is not matched at one end of the junction; a read error may be the cause. The chain recombines TRBV5-6 with TRBJ1-1; D perhaps matches TRBD1 (5 bases). Germline CDR1 and CDR2: SGHDT and YYEEEE. This CDR3 spans 13 amino acids. The CDR3 protein is CASSGGENIEAFF. In DNA form, the CDR3 reads TGTGCCAGCAGCGGGGGGGAGAACATTGAAGCTTTCTTT. The variable domain in full, completed from reference TRBV5-6 and TRBJ1-1, reads DAGVTQSPTHLIKTRGQQVTLRCSPKSGHDTVSWYQQALGQGPQFIFQYYEEEERQRGNFPDRFSGHQFPNYSSELNVNALLLGDSALYLCASSGGENIEAFFGQGTRLTVV.

This clonotype came up once. This could be a read error, since a much larger clone is one nucleotide away. Here the CDR3 omits its conserved ending phenylalanine or tryptophan, so a read error is the likely source. The chain links TRBV6-6 to TRBJ2-1; 13 nucleotides match TRBD2. The CDR3 length is 15 residues. The germline V gene encodes CDR1 MNHNY and CDR2 SVGAGI (reference sequence). The V and J ends lost 6 bases and 2 bases, in that order; junction bases with no gene match: 1. The chain's CDR3 is CASRGLAGAYNEQFL. The CDR3 coding sequence is TGTGCCAGCAGAGGACTAGCGGGAGCCTACAATGAGCAGTTCCTC.

In the case of this clonotype: A junction boundary mismatches the germline segment, possibly from a read error. V gene TRBV6-2 or TRBV6-3 combines with J gene TRBJ2-3; 12 bases fit TRBD2. TRBJ2-1 explains the end of the DNA better; the J call may be wrong. In germline, CDR1 is MNHEY, CDR2 SVGEGT. CDR3 length: 14 amino acids. The CDR3, as DNA: TGTGTCAGCATCCTAGCGGGAGGGCGCAATGAGCAGTTCTTC. This gives the protein CVSILAGGRNEQFF.

Comments on this clonotype: Its ends do not fully match the called genes, so a read error is possible. V is TRBV6-1 and J is TRBJ1-1, with TRBD1 as a possible D gene (6 bases). This CDR3 is 13 amino acids long. From germline, CDR1 is MNHNS and CDR2 SASEGT. The CDR3 DNA sequence: TGTGCCAGCAGGCCGGACAGTCTGACTGAAACTCTCTTT. Its translation is CASRPDSLTETLF.

To note about this clonotype: A junction end diverges from the germline sequence, so it may reflect a read error. The chain employs TRBV6-5 and TRBJ2-6; D gene ambiguous. CDR3 length equals 15 residues. Germline values: CDR1 MNHEY, CDR2 SVGAGI. CDR3 DNA sequence: TGTGCCAGCAGTCCTACCCGTTCTGGGGACAACGTCCTGACTTTC. Protein sequence: CASSPTRSGDNVLTF.

This clonotype has only one observation. The chain couples TRBV6-2 or TRBV6-3 to TRBJ2-1, with D possibly TRBD2 on 5 matching bases. The CDR3 has 14 residues. Germline CDR1 MNHEY, CDR2 SVGEGT. V dropped 5 bases and J dropped 8 bases, with 16 bases sitting between them. CDR3 nucleotides: TGTGCCAGCAGTCCTCGAAACTCCGGGGATGAGCAGTTCTTC. Amino acid sequence: CASSPRNSGDEQFF.